This T cell receptor (beta chain) was recorded in a study of T cell therapy after organ transplantation (dated by TCRdb to the late 2010s). Study-level background: The therapy products consisted of autologous CMV-specific T cells grown in vitro for around 15 days using a peptide pool of 30 HLA class I and II CMV epitopes. Patients were given up to 6 doses of T cells at 2-week intervals and were followed for over 25 weeks after finishing therapy. About 80% of the ten patients were classed as clinical responders and two as nonresponders. A median of 1.92 x 10^8 CMV-specific T cells was administered to patients across 2 to 6 intravenous infusions. Blood samples for the short-term post-therapy time point were taken 4 to 8 weeks after therapy ended. This study was a follow-up analysis of the TRBV repertoire from an open-label phase I trial that tested autologous CMV-specific adoptive T cell therapy in people who had received solid-organ transplants. Long-term post-therapy samples were available for only about 80% of the 10 patients.

TRB CDR3 regions were amplified from genomic DNA with the immunoSEQ two-step, bias-controlled multiplex PCR assay. An Illumina NextSeq 500 was used to sequence the CDR3 libraries. Processing in the source paper ran as follows. The immunoSEQ Analyzer platform was used for initial alignment and bioinformatics, including bias normalization against synthetic CDR3 analogs. V, D and J genes were annotated according to IMGT database definitions. Further TRBV analyses used VDJtools version 1.1.10 and the R package tcR version 2.2.1.11 with default settings. For the GLIPH analysis, version 1.0 was run with default settings. For CDR3 sequences with at least 5 reads, significant changes in clonotype frequency were assessed with a 2-sided binomial test and Benjamini-Hochberg correction (alpha = 0.01). Sourced from immuneACCESS, this table was stored by TCRdb with only in-frame sequences that have V and J called. A share of the clones is absent; for the studies checked, an unresolved V gene accounts for under half, and the remainder has no known explanation. V and J calls and clone size are given by that table; D and trimming were obtained from the DNA. This sample gives under 5,500 clones in total; about two thirds of them show up just once. Of the sample, 35% to 40% falls within the top ten clones.

Per the publication, the time point label means: 4-8 weeks after completion of therapy. The patients had received solid-organ transplants and had drug-resistant/recurrent cytomegalovirus. Nine to eleven trial participants were selected for repertoire analysis based on availability of post-therapy peripheral blood mononuclear cells. Viable CD3+CD8+CD4- lymphocytes were isolated from PBMCs by sorting on a BD FACSAria III. The Qiagen DNeasy Kit was used to extract genomic DNA from sorted cells. Measured from the cysteine to the phenylalanine, the CDR3 is 15 residues long. Kept here is only the CDR3 DNA, which spans 45 bases and is read in frame from base 1. Of note for this clone: The specificity of this receptor is unknown. Per-base quality was not reported, and no clone a single base away is much larger than it.

Study-level results and caveats: The small number of expansions detected in nonresponders may reflect reduced sample coverage resulting from poor CD8+ T cell yield. Reconstitution after therapy appeared to involve both transferred clonotypes and endogenous clonotypes that were not detected in the therapy products. Assessment of confounders such as concurrent antirejection and antiviral medications was prevented by the small cohort. Fold change in CD8 clonality after therapy was inversely correlated with pretherapy clonality, suggesting that less biased repertoires were more receptive to remodeling. Marked pretherapy clonal expansions with minimal repertoire change after therapy were observed in nonresponders.

The V gene is TRBV5-2 and the J gene is TRBJ1-1. TRBV5-2 is reported as a pseudogene. The sample here was CD8+ T cells from blood, taken after autologous CMV-specific T cell therapy. This clonotype originated in a human patient who had received a solid organ transplant and had CMV disease. After a transplant, some T cells may be the graft donor's own cells. The CDR3 region has the sequence CASSSWGEGGTEAFF. The sequence in DNA is TGTGCCAGCAGCAGTTGGGGAGAGGGGGGAACTGAAGCTTTCTTT.